Listed below are T cell receptor beta chains from one sample, sequenced in a study of T-cell memory formation after mild COVID-19. TCRdb processed the 5' RACE reads anew with MiXCR; each CDR3 protein has one entry. The repertoire holds approximately 560,000 distinct CDR3 sequences, with 17% as singletons. The source material was PBMCs or a T cell subset sorted from them (not recorded which). The receptors were sampled from an adult woman who had mild COVID-19 (a few samples of this study predate the infection). Cell type and time point are not known. Each CDR3 is given with its conserved first and last residue. The order of the fields is CDR3 protein, CDR3 DNA, D gene, V gene, J gene, clone size. The D gene is left open where the match is weak. Size is stated for part of the rows, as once, few or many counts, or as a class when the clone is expanded.

CDR3aa: CASSQMDGDGYTF
CDR3nt: TGTGCCAGCAGCCAAATGGACGGTGATGGCTACACCTTC
d_gene: -
v_gene: TRBV14
j_gene: TRBJ1-2
abundance: many

CDR3aa: CASSQRDRDRYEQFF
CDR3nt: TGTGCCAGCAGCCAGCGGGACAGGGACAGGTATGAGCAGTTCTTC
d_gene: TRBD1
v_gene: TRBV7-9
j_gene: TRBJ2-1
abundance: -

CDR3aa: CASSSQLAGVSDTQYF
CDR3nt: TGTGCCAGCAGCTCGCAACTAGCGGGAGTCTCAGATACGCAGTATTTT
d_gene: TRBD2
v_gene: TRBV3-1
j_gene: TRBJ2-3
abundance: -

CDR3aa: CASSLVGNRLYGYTF
CDR3nt: TGTGCCAGCAGCTTGGTCGGGAATAGGCTGTATGGCTACACCTTC
d_gene: -
v_gene: TRBV5-4
j_gene: TRBJ1-2
abundance: -

CDR3aa: CSVRGTLLPEAFF
CDR3nt: TGCAGCGTGAGGGGGACCCTCCTTCCTGAAGCTTTCTTT
d_gene: -
v_gene: TRBV29-1
j_gene: TRBJ1-1
abundance: -

CDR3aa: CASSLASGGRLNTEAFF
CDR3nt: TGTGCCAGCAGCTTAGCGTCTGGGGGCCGCTTGAACACTGAAGCTTTCTTT
d_gene: -
v_gene: TRBV7-8
j_gene: TRBJ1-1
abundance: few

CDR3aa: CAISEFGQGTTGELFF
CDR3nt: TGTGCCATCAGTGAATTTGGACAGGGGACCACCGGGGAGCTGTTTTTT
d_gene: TRBD1
v_gene: TRBV10-3
j_gene: TRBJ2-2
abundance: few

CDR3aa: CSASSGNIQYF
CDR3nt: TGCAGTGCTAGCTCCGGGAACATTCAGTACTTC
d_gene: -
v_gene: TRBV20-1
j_gene: TRBJ2-4
abundance: few

CDR3aa: CASSYGNEQFF
CDR3nt: TGTGCCAGCAGTTACGGCAATGAGCAGTTCTTC
d_gene: -
v_gene: TRBV6-5
j_gene: TRBJ2-1
abundance: many

CDR3aa: CASSKRDTQYF
CDR3nt: TGTGCCAGCAGTAAGCGAGATACGCAGTATTTT
d_gene: -
v_gene: TRBV12-3/TRBV12-4
j_gene: TRBJ2-3
abundance: -

CDR3aa: CASSSSQGTRNNEQFF
CDR3nt: TGCGCCAGCAGCTCCTCTCAGGGGACGCGAAACAATGAGCAGTTCTTC
d_gene: -
v_gene: TRBV5-1
j_gene: TRBJ2-1
abundance: few

CDR3aa: CASTAGGTQYF
CDR3nt: TGTGCCAGTACCGCGGGAGGTACGCAGTATTTT
d_gene: TRBD2
v_gene: TRBV19
j_gene: TRBJ2-3
abundance: few

CDR3aa: CASRYSGAGSQYF
CDR3nt: TGTGCCAGCAGATATAGCGGGGCTGGGTCCCAGTACTTC
d_gene: TRBD2
v_gene: TRBV12-3/TRBV12-4
j_gene: TRBJ2-5
abundance: -

CDR3aa: CASSDGPALNYGYTF
CDR3nt: TGTGCCAGCAGCGACGGGCCTGCCCTCAACTATGGCTACACCTTC
d_gene: -
v_gene: TRBV6-5
j_gene: TRBJ1-2
abundance: -

CDR3aa: CASSPRTSGSTDTQYF
CDR3nt: TGTGCCAGCTCACCTCGGACTAGCGGAAGCACAGATACGCAGTATTTT
d_gene: TRBD2
v_gene: TRBV18
j_gene: TRBJ2-3
abundance: many

CDR3aa: CASRFRDLIDTQYF
CDR3nt: TGTGCCAGCAGGTTCCGGGACTTAATAGATACGCAGTATTTT
d_gene: -
v_gene: TRBV6-2/TRBV6-3
j_gene: TRBJ2-3
abundance: few

CDR3aa: CASRPFIGGSEAFF
CDR3nt: TGTGCCAGCCGCCCTTTTATAGGGGGCTCTGAAGCTTTCTTT
d_gene: TRBD1
v_gene: TRBV27
j_gene: TRBJ1-1
abundance: -

CDR3aa: CASSVKGTRNTQYF
CDR3nt: TGTGCCAGCAGCGTTAAGGGGACGAGAAATACGCAGTATTTT
d_gene: -
v_gene: TRBV7-6
j_gene: TRBJ2-3
abundance: few

CDR3aa: CASRRTGQGTYEQYF
CDR3nt: TGTGCCAGCAGACGAACGGGACAGGGGACCTACGAGCAGTACTTC
d_gene: TRBD1
v_gene: TRBV6-5
j_gene: TRBJ2-7
abundance: -

CDR3aa: CASSEQSSYNEQFF
CDR3nt: TGTGCCAGCAGCGAGCAGAGCTCCTACAATGAGCAGTTCTTC
d_gene: -
v_gene: TRBV7-9
j_gene: TRBJ2-1
abundance: -

CDR3aa: CATKDRVASEAFF
CDR3nt: TGTGCCACCAAGGACAGGGTGGCGTCTGAAGCTTTCTTT
d_gene: TRBD1
v_gene: TRBV24-1
j_gene: TRBJ1-1
abundance: -

CDR3aa: CASSLLGGGTDTQYF
CDR3nt: TGTGCCAGCAGCTTATTAGGGGGGGGCACAGATACGCAGTATTTT
d_gene: -
v_gene: TRBV7-3
j_gene: TRBJ2-3
abundance: few

CDR3aa: CASSQPDSPGGYTF
CDR3nt: TGTGCCAGCAGCCAACCTGACTCCCCGGGGGGCTACACCTTC
d_gene: -
v_gene: TRBV4-2
j_gene: TRBJ1-2
abundance: -

CDR3aa: CASSKLERTEAFF
CDR3nt: TGTGCCAGTAGTAAATTGGAGCGCACTGAAGCTTTCTTT
d_gene: -
v_gene: TRBV19
j_gene: TRBJ1-1
abundance: -

CDR3aa: CSVGPEDQPQHF
CDR3nt: TGCAGCGTCGGCCCCGAGGATCAGCCCCAGCATTTT
d_gene: -
v_gene: TRBV29-1
j_gene: TRBJ1-5
abundance: few

CDR3aa: CASSPRDRGYSNQPQHF
CDR3nt: TGTGCCAGCAGCCCCCGGGACAGGGGCTATAGCAATCAGCCCCAGCATTTT
d_gene: TRBD1
v_gene: TRBV27
j_gene: TRBJ1-5
abundance: few

CDR3aa: CASSQSSSGVSSYEQYF
CDR3nt: TGTGCCAGCAGCCAATCCTCTAGTGGGGTCAGCTCCTACGAGCAGTACTTC
d_gene: -
v_gene: TRBV3-1
j_gene: TRBJ2-7
abundance: few

CDR3aa: CASSIKGDTDTQYF
CDR3nt: TGTGCCAGTAGTATTAAGGGGGACACCGATACGCAGTATTTT
d_gene: -
v_gene: TRBV19
j_gene: TRBJ2-3
abundance: few

CDR3aa: CASSYRDYTDTQYF
CDR3nt: TGTGCCAGCAGCTACCGGGACTACACAGATACGCAGTATTTT
d_gene: TRBD2
v_gene: TRBV7-3
j_gene: TRBJ2-3
abundance: few

CDR3aa: CASSYSILPPNYGYTF
CDR3nt: TGTGCCAGCAGTTACTCAATTCTACCCCCTAACTATGGCTACACCTTC
d_gene: -
v_gene: TRBV6-5
j_gene: TRBJ1-2
abundance: few

CDR3aa: CASSLGTQAYEQYF
CDR3nt: TGTGCCAGCAGTTTGGGGACCCAAGCCTACGAGCAGTACTTC
d_gene: -
v_gene: TRBV7-9
j_gene: TRBJ2-7
abundance: many

CDR3aa: CASSSSLGSTGELFF
CDR3nt: TGTGCCAGCAGTTCCTCCCTTGGGTCCACCGGGGAGCTGTTTTTT
d_gene: -
v_gene: TRBV12-3/TRBV12-4
j_gene: TRBJ2-2
abundance: few

CDR3aa: CASSDSRSSGNEQFF
CDR3nt: TGTGCCAGCAGTGATTCCCGGTCTAGCGGAAATGAGCAGTTCTTC
d_gene: TRBD2
v_gene: TRBV2
j_gene: TRBJ2-1
abundance: -

CDR3aa: CARQGTNEQFF
CDR3nt: TGTGCCCGACAGGGTACCAATGAGCAGTTCTTC
d_gene: TRBD1
v_gene: TRBV2
j_gene: TRBJ2-1
abundance: -

CDR3aa: CASILRVGFYEQYF
CDR3nt: TGTGCCAGCATCTTGAGGGTGGGATTCTACGAGCAGTACTTC
d_gene: -
v_gene: TRBV5-5
j_gene: TRBJ2-7
abundance: few

CDR3aa: CASSVAGTNTEAFF
CDR3nt: TGTGCCAGCAGCGTAGCGGGAACGAACACTGAAGCTTTCTTT
d_gene: -
v_gene: TRBV9
j_gene: TRBJ1-1
abundance: few

CDR3aa: CASTLGQGWDTEAFF
CDR3nt: TGTGCCAGCACCCTCGGGCAGGGTTGGGACACTGAAGCTTTCTTT
d_gene: -
v_gene: TRBV12-3/TRBV12-4
j_gene: TRBJ1-1
abundance: -

CDR3aa: CASSQDGGARNTGELFF
CDR3nt: TGTGCCAGCAGCCAAGACGGCGGGGCGCGGAACACCGGGGAGCTGTTTTTT
d_gene: -
v_gene: TRBV14
j_gene: TRBJ2-2
abundance: few

CDR3aa: CASSLARHKTGELFF
CDR3nt: TGTGCCAGCAGCTTAGCGCGGCACAAAACCGGGGAGCTGTTTTTT
d_gene: -
v_gene: TRBV7-9
j_gene: TRBJ2-2
abundance: -

CDR3aa: CASSSGTTANEQFF
CDR3nt: TGTGCCAGCAGCTCCGGGACTACTGCTAATGAGCAGTTCTTC
d_gene: TRBD2
v_gene: TRBV7-2
j_gene: TRBJ2-1
abundance: few

CDR3aa: CASSFTGTGVNEQFF
CDR3nt: TGTGCCAGCAGCTTTACCGGGACAGGGGTAAATGAGCAGTTCTTC
d_gene: TRBD1
v_gene: TRBV7-9
j_gene: TRBJ2-1
abundance: many

CDR3aa: CASSPSHITDTQYF
CDR3nt: TGTGCCAGCAGTCCTAGCCATATAACGGATACGCAGTATTTT
d_gene: -
v_gene: TRBV12-3/TRBV12-4
j_gene: TRBJ2-3
abundance: -

CDR3aa: CASSSEGGDRVKTEAFF
CDR3nt: TGTGCCAGCAGCTCCGAAGGGGGCGACAGGGTAAAAACTGAAGCTTTCTTT
d_gene: TRBD1
v_gene: TRBV11-2
j_gene: TRBJ1-1
abundance: -

CDR3aa: CASIMTGVMGTEAFF
CDR3nt: TGTGCCAGCATCATGACAGGTGTGATGGGCACTGAAGCTTTCTTT
d_gene: -
v_gene: TRBV25-1
j_gene: TRBJ1-1
abundance: few

CDR3aa: CASRADRGLAEAFF
CDR3nt: TGTGCCAGCAGAGCGGACAGGGGGCTGGCTGAAGCTTTCTTT
d_gene: TRBD1
v_gene: TRBV2
j_gene: TRBJ1-1
abundance: few

CDR3aa: CASSFTAGGPRTNEKLFF
CDR3nt: TGTGCCAGCAGCTTCACGGCAGGGGGGCCCCGAACTAATGAAAAACTGTTTTTT
d_gene: TRBD1
v_gene: TRBV7-9
j_gene: TRBJ1-4
abundance: few

CDR3aa: CASSQGDRGPDGYTF
CDR3nt: TGTGCCAGCAGCCAGGGGGACAGGGGGCCAGATGGCTACACCTTC
d_gene: TRBD1
v_gene: TRBV4-2
j_gene: TRBJ1-2
abundance: -

CDR3aa: CSAPTEGTYEQYF
CDR3nt: TGCAGTGCTCCTACCGAAGGGACCTACGAGCAGTACTTC
d_gene: -
v_gene: TRBV20-1
j_gene: TRBJ2-7
abundance: -

CDR3aa: CASSQGGGTDTQYF
CDR3nt: TGTGCCAGCAGCCAAGGGGGGGGCACAGATACGCAGTATTTT
d_gene: -
v_gene: TRBV7-6
j_gene: TRBJ2-3
abundance: -

CDR3aa: CASSREEFISYEQYF
CDR3nt: TGCGCCAGCAGCCGGGAAGAGTTCATCTCCTACGAGCAGTACTTC
d_gene: -
v_gene: TRBV4-1
j_gene: TRBJ2-7
abundance: -

CDR3aa: CASSPQMGQGQTQYF
CDR3nt: TGTGCCAGCTCACCACAAATGGGACAGGGACAGACCCAGTACTTC
d_gene: TRBD1
v_gene: TRBV18
j_gene: TRBJ2-5
abundance: few

CDR3aa: CASGLVSGRNYGYTF
CDR3nt: TGTGCTAGTGGTTTGGTATCGGGGAGGAACTATGGCTACACCTTC
d_gene: -
v_gene: TRBV12-5
j_gene: TRBJ1-2
abundance: -

CDR3aa: CSAREEGQGALGYTF
CDR3nt: TGCAGTGCTAGAGAGGAGGGACAGGGGGCTCTTGGCTACACCTTC
d_gene: TRBD1
v_gene: TRBV20-1
j_gene: TRBJ1-2
abundance: -

CDR3aa: CASSLAGKANSPLHF
CDR3nt: TGCGCCAGCAGCTTGGCGGGGAAGGCTAATTCACCCCTCCACTTT
d_gene: -
v_gene: TRBV5-1
j_gene: TRBJ1-6
abundance: -

CDR3aa: CATSREGLAWYEQYF
CDR3nt: TGTGCCACCAGCAGAGAGGGACTAGCGTGGTACGAGCAGTACTTC
d_gene: TRBD2
v_gene: TRBV15
j_gene: TRBJ2-7
abundance: few

CDR3aa: CASSPDVNNEQFF
CDR3nt: TGCGCCAGCAGCCCAGATGTCAACAATGAGCAGTTCTTC
d_gene: -
v_gene: TRBV5-1
j_gene: TRBJ2-1
abundance: -

CDR3aa: CATSGTYEQYF
CDR3nt: TGTGCCACCTCAGGTACCTACGAGCAGTACTTC
d_gene: -
v_gene: TRBV6-2/TRBV6-3
j_gene: TRBJ2-7
abundance: -

CDR3aa: CASSFPGVGTEAFF
CDR3nt: TGCGCCAGCAGCTTCCCCGGGGTGGGCACTGAAGCTTTCTTT
d_gene: -
v_gene: TRBV5-1
j_gene: TRBJ1-1
abundance: -